One sample yielded the 8 T cell receptor beta chains listed below, sequenced in a study of blood T cells in healthy people across ages. Through a sample-barcoded 5' primer and a J-beta primer mix, a second PCR was run for roughly 6 to 11 cycles. TCRdb recomputed calls from the 5' RACE reads with MiXCR, one row per CDR3 protein. Of over 600,000 distinct CDR3 sequences listed, roughly 41% are singletons. Sequencing was done on a sample of blood. The source of these receptors is a man aged 80 or over in good health.

V usage is TRBV5-4 and J usage is TRBJ2-1, with TRBD2 as a possible D gene (6 bases). V shed 4 bases and J shed 9 bases, with 14 bases lying between them. This CDR3 comprises 13 residues. In germline, CDR1 is SGHNT, CDR2 YYREEE (reference sequence). CDR3 amino acids: CASSVIYGGEQFF. CDR3 DNA sequence: TGTGCCAGCAGCGTGATCTACGGGGGTGAGCAGTTCTTC.

This clonotype was recorded once. The chain recombines TRBV29-1 with TRBJ2-6, with D maybe TRBD1 (6 bases). This CDR3 has 14 amino acids. CDR1 and CDR2 from the germline V gene are SQVTM and ANQGSEA. V was shortened by 5 bases and J by 0 bases, with 8 bases between the two germline ends. The CDR3 region is CSVIGGSGANVLTF. In DNA, the CDR3 is TGCAGCGTTATAGGGGGCTCTGGGGCCAACGTCCTGACTTTC.

Note on this clonotype: At one end the junction does not follow the germline gene, possibly because of a read error. The chain carries TRBV14 and TRBJ1-2; D not resolved. This CDR3 comprises 13 residues. Germline V gene data show CDR1 as SGHDN and CDR2 as FVKESK. The DNA for the CDR3 is TGTGCCGGCAGCCAAGACCCCTTCGGGGGCTACACCTTC. Its protein product is CAGSQDPFGGYTF.

The V call is TRBV21-1, the J call TRBJ2-5; the table's D call, TRBD2, was not checked against the DNA. The last part of the DNA fits TRBJ2-7 better; the J call may be wrong. TRBV21-1 corresponds to a pseudogene. The CDR3 totals 14 residues. In DNA, the CDR3 is TGTGCCAGCACGCCATTAGGGGCTGGCGGCGAGCAGTACTTC. Amino acids: CASTPLGAGGEQYF.

This clonotype was counted between two and nine times. The chain employs TRBV9 and TRBJ2-1; D uncertain. V was cut by 3 bases and J by 0 bases, with 10 bases left in between. The CDR3 extends over 15 amino acids. Germline CDR1 SGDLS, CDR2 YYNGEE. The CDR3 DNA follows: TGTGCCAGCAGCGGATGGACGAGCTCCTACAATGAGCAGTTCTTC. Residues: CASSGWTSSYNEQFF.

The chain uses TRBV7-2 and TRBJ2-7; 7 bases line up with TRBD2. The J segment lost 4 bases and the V segment lost 8 bases, leaving 5 bases of the junction unmatched. Looked up from germline, CDR1 is SGHTA and CDR2 is FQGNSA. This CDR3 has 12 residues. CDR3 nucleotides: TGTGCCAGCGTGGCGGGAGTGTACGAGCAGTACTTC. It encodes CASVAGVYEQYF.

The rearrangement joins TRBV29-1 to TRBJ2-4, with TRBD1 matching over 8 bases. Germline V lookup: CDR1 SQVTM, CDR2 ANQGSEA. V was pared by 7 bases and J by 0 bases, with 14 bases of the junction left unmatched. The CDR3 covers 17 residues. CDR3 in DNA: TGCAGCGCTGTATGGGCAGGGGGCTCTCTAGCCAAAAACATTCAGTACTTC. Amino acids: CSAVWAGGSLAKNIQYF.

In its sample, this clonotype was seen a few times. The chain employs TRBV7-8 and TRBJ2-1, with 8 positions matching TRBD2. CDR3 length: 14 residues. With V trimmed by 6 bases and J by 4 bases, 5 bases remained unmatched. Germline loops: CDR1 SGHVS, CDR2 FQNEAQ. For the CDR3, the DNA is TGTGCCAGCAGACCGGGGGGGGCATACAATGAGCAGTTCTTC. Amino acids: CASRPGGAYNEQFF.